This T cell receptor (beta chain) was identified in a study of T cell responses to AZD1222 COVID-19 vaccine. Findings and caveats of the study: Seropositive status at baseline applied to only a handful of AZD1222 recipients.

Comment on this clone: The antigen remains undetermined.

Generated by immunoSEQ multiplex PCR, the TCRdb table keeps only in-frame clones and is missing some. The sample lists 55,000 to 75,000 clones, 75% to 85% occurring once. Looked up from germline, CDR1 is KGHSH and CDR2 is LQKENI. V lost 3 bases to trimming and J lost 5 bases, with 16 bases between them. The CDR3 loop spans 15 amino acids. The source material was peripheral blood, sampled on day 0 of MenACWY control vaccination. The receptor's source is an adult in good health. The V call is TRBV18, the J call TRBJ1-2; a weak D match, TRBD1 (6 bases). This CDR3 is CASSPTGGLPYGYTF. CDR3 DNA sequence: TGTGCCAGCTCACCGACGGGGGGCCTACCTTATGGCTACACCTTC.